Listed here is a single T cell receptor beta chain. Its target is unknown. The data were taken from a study of CXCR3-negative and CXCR3-positive naive CD8 T cells. General study findings and limits: In CXCR3-positive naive cells, the TRB CDR3s were more hydrophobic than in CXCR3-negative naive cells.

In preparing the TRB cDNA libraries, 5' RACE with UMI labels was used. TCRdb reanalyzed the 5' RACE reads and collapses them to one entry per CDR3 protein, without DNA. The sample table includes around 50,000 distinct CDR3 sequences. The CDR3 runs to 14 residues. The germline V gene encodes CDR1 SNHLY and CDR2 FYNNEI. The sequencing input was naive CXCR3- CD8+ T cells from blood. Subset reported: CD45RO-CCR7+CD27+CD95- naive CD8+ T cells lacking CXCR3 (TNR3-). J is TRBJ2-7 and V is TRBV2; TCRdb picks TRBD2, but there is no DNA to check that call. The receptor was derived from a human donor in good health. Some clones in this sample may be carry-over from other donors' samples. CDR3: CASSELAGSYEHYF.